The 8 T cell receptor beta chains below all came from one sample that was sequenced in a study of graft-versus-host responses after intestinal transplantation. Their antigens remain unidentified. This table comes from immunoSEQ multiplex PCR, and its TCRdb copy is limited to in-frame clones, with some not included. The profile shows about 110,000 clones, just over 90% of them singletons. This specimen was unstimulated CD8+ T cells sorted from spleen or lymph node cells, taken before intestinal transplant. These receptor sequences come from a human donor who received an intestinal transplant.

The V and J genes are TRBV19 and TRBJ2-7; a possible D gene is TRBD1 (6 bases). From germline, CDR1 is LNHDA and CDR2 SQIVND (reference sequence). Deletions cut 9 bases from V and 3 bases from J, with 15 bases between. CDR3 length: 13 residues. The CDR3 loop is CASSGTQDYEQYF. CDR3 DNA: TGTGCCAGCTCCGGGACACAAGACTACGAGCAGTACTTC.

This chain joins TRBV27 and TRBJ2-7; D could derive from TRBD1 or TRBD2 (6 bases each). CDR1 is MNHEY, CDR2 SMNVEV, per germline (reference sequence). V was cut by 10 bases and J by 1 base, with 14 bases left in between. The CDR3 has 13 residues. DNA of the CDR3: TGTGCCATCGGACGGGGGCCTTCCTACGAGCAGTACTTC. Its protein product is CAIGRGPSYEQYF.

The rearrangement joins TRBV6-1 to TRBJ2-7; D possibly corresponds to TRBD2 (5 bases). CDR1 and CDR2 (germline): MNHNS, SASEGT. The CDR3 totals 14 residues. V was clipped by 2 bases and J by 3 bases, with 11 bases between them. CDR3 region: CASSESPRGYEQYF. In nucleotides, the CDR3 is TGTGCCAGCAGTGAAAGTCCTCGGGGCTACGAGCAGTACTTC.

This chain uses TRBV10-3 with TRBJ2-7, with 10 bases matching TRBD2. This CDR3 spans 17 amino acids. Looked up from germline, CDR1 is ENHRY and CDR2 is SYGVKD. Losses at the gene ends were 4 bases for V and 2 bases for J; bases not matched to a gene: 11. The CDR3 region is CAISGLASGRRAYEQYF. DNA for the CDR3: TGTGCCATCAGTGGCTTGGCTAGCGGGAGACGTGCCTACGAGCAGTACTTC.

The V call is TRBV11-2, the J call TRBJ2-1; D remains unclear. Trimming pared 5 bases from V and 9 bases from J, leaving 14 bases between. Germline CDR1 SGHAT, CDR2 FQNNGV. The CDR3 contains 13 residues. DNA of the CDR3: TGTGCCAGCAGCCCACTTGTCTCCCGTGAGCAGTTCTTC. Translating it yields CASSPLVSREQFF.

The CDR3 loop is CASSPLGQGNIQYF. CDR3 in DNA: TGTGCCAGCAGCCCCCTCGGACAGGGGAACATTCAGTACTTC. V is TRBV7-8 and J is TRBJ2-4; 9 bases fit TRBD1. The germline V gene has CDR1 SGHVS and CDR2 FQNEAQ. The CDR3 has 14 residues. The V gene end was trimmed by 5 bases and the J gene end by 7 bases; junction bases not matched to a gene: 6.

The V and J genes are TRBV15 and TRBJ2-7; D perhaps matches TRBD1 (6 bases). The V and J ends lost 4 bases and 6 bases respectively, with 22 bases between them. The germline V gene has CDR1 LNHNV and CDR2 YYDKDF (reference sequence). The length of the CDR3 is 16 residues. DNA of the CDR3: TGTGCCACCAGCAATAGACCGGACAGTCTCAATGGCGAGCAGTACTTC. This translates into CATSNRPDSLNGEQYF.

J is TRBJ1-2 and V is TRBV5-4, with D possibly TRBD1 on 6 matching bases. CDR3 length: 16 residues. The V end lost 5 bases, the J end lost 4 bases, and 21 bases lay between the germline ends. Germline V lookup: CDR1 SGHNT, CDR2 YYREEE (reference sequence). CDR3 sequence (DNA): TGTGCCAGCAGTTTCGGGCGGACAGACCTAATCTATGGCTACACCTTC. Its translation: CASSFGRTDLIYGYTF.